These T cell receptor beta chains were read from a single sample in a study of blood T cell repertoires in COVID-19. The method was immunoSEQ multiplex PCR; TCRdb's version includes in-frame clones alone and lacks a portion of them. The repertoire holds a few hundred thousand clones, with about 85% as singletons. The specimen sequenced was peripheral blood. These receptors were taken from a woman aged 80 or over with COVID-19, enrolled during active disease. Each CDR3 is given with its conserved first and last residue. The D gene is left open where the match is weak. The listing skips clone size in some rows; elsewhere it reads once, few, many or a size class.

v_gene,d_gene,j_gene,abundance,CDR3nt,CDR3aa
TRBV7-2,NA,TRBJ2-2,NA,TGTGCCAGCAGCGAGGATTTCACCGGGGAGCTGTTTTTT,CASSEDFTGELFF
TRBV6-5,NA,TRBJ1-2,NA,TGTGCCAGCAGTTACGAGGGATGGGGCTATGGCTACACCTTC,CASSYEGWGYGYTF
TRBV20-1,NA,TRBJ1-1,NA,TGCAGTGCTGGATCGGGACTGCGGGGTCCCTTT,CSAGSGLRGPF
TRBV28,NA,TRBJ2-7,NA,TGTGCCAGCAGGCTGCCGCCGGGGGAGCAGTACTTC,CASRLPPGEQYF
TRBV10-2,NA,TRBJ1-1,NA,TGCGCCAGCAGTGAGTCTTTGGGGAGGGGGAACACTGAAGCTTTCTTT,CASSESLGRGNTEAFF
TRBV21-1,NA,TRBJ1-5,NA,TGTGCCAGCAGCAAAAGCTCCGGGACAGGGGCGCGTCAGCCCCAGCATTTT,CASSKSSGTGARQPQHF
TRBV11-1,NA,TRBJ2-1,NA,TGTGCCAGCAGCTCCTCCGGAGTTTCCGTAAACAATGAGCAGTTCTTC,CASSSSGVSVNNEQFF
TRBV5-1,NA,TRBJ2-7,NA,TGCGCCAGCAGCGCCGGACAGAAGCAGTACTTC,CASSAGQKQYF
TRBV28,NA,TRBJ1-3,NA,TGTGCCAGCAGTTTGGCCGACCGGGTTGGAAACACCATATATTTT,CASSLADRVGNTIYF
TRBV6-5,NA,TRBJ1-1,NA,TGTGCCAGCACACAGACAGGGAACACTGAAGCTTTCTTT,CASTQTGNTEAFF
TRBV9,NA,TRBJ1-4,NA,TGTGCCAGCAGCGTAGGGCAGGCTAATGAAAAACTGTTTTTT,CASSVGQANEKLFF
TRBV3-1/TRBV3-2,NA,TRBJ1-2,NA,TGTGCCAGCAGCCAAGATCTGGTGGAGGCTAACTATGGCTACACCTTC,CASSQDLVEANYGYTF
TRBV13,NA,TRBJ2-7,NA,TGTGCCAGCAGCTTAAACAGGGCGACCTACGAGCAGTACTTC,CASSLNRATYEQYF
TRBV13,NA,TRBJ1-1,NA,TGTGCCAGCAGCTTACGCACAGGGCGAACTGAAGCTTTCTTT,CASSLRTGRTEAFF
TRBV5-1,NA,TRBJ2-5,once,TGCGCCAGCAGCTTGGGAGGGGCTAGCGTCCAAGAGACCCAGTACTTC,CASSLGGASVQETQYF
TRBV7-8,TRBD1,TRBJ2-5,NA,TGTGCCAGCAGCGCTGGGACAGGGAGAGAGACCCAGTACTTC,CASSAGTGRETQYF
TRBV19,NA,TRBJ2-1,NA,TGTGCCAGTAGTATGTTGTTCAGGGAGCAGTTCTTC,CASSMLFREQFF
TRBV30,NA,TRBJ1-2,few,TGTGCCTGGTCTACAGGCTCGAGCTACACCTTC,CAWSTGSSYTF
TRBV7-8,TRBD2,TRBJ2-1,NA,TGTGCCAGCAGCTCGCCTAGCGGGGGGGCCCACAATGAGCAGTTCTTC,CASSSPSGGAHNEQFF
TRBV12-3/TRBV12-4,NA,TRBJ1-3,NA,TGTGCCAGCACCCAGACAACAAGAAACACCATATATTTT,CASTQTTRNTIYF
TRBV2,NA,TRBJ1-3,NA,TGTGCCAGCTCGAGAAAAGATGGAAACACCATATATTTT,CASSRKDGNTIYF
TRBV11-3,NA,TRBJ2-2,NA,TGTGCCAGCAGCTTCACAGGAGGGATGAACGGGGAGCTGTTTTTT,CASSFTGGMNGELFF
TRBV3-1/TRBV3-2,TRBD2,TRBJ2-1,NA,TGTGCCAGCAGCCTAGGGGGACTAGCTGATAATGAGCAGTTCTTC,CASSLGGLADNEQFF
TRBV7-2,TRBD1,TRBJ1-3,NA,TGTGCCAGCAGCTTAGAGGGGACAGTCGGAAACACCATATATTTT,CASSLEGTVGNTIYF
TRBV28,TRBD2,TRBJ2-5,few,TGTGCCAGCAGTTTACCTAGCGGGGGGGTTGAGACCCAGTACTTC,CASSLPSGGVETQYF
TRBV2,NA,TRBJ1-4,NA,TGTGCCAGCAGTGGGGCGGCAGGGGAGGAAAAACTGTTTTTT,CASSGAAGEEKLFF
TRBV5-1,TRBD2,TRBJ2-1,once,TGCGCCAGCAGCAACACCGGGACTAGTTCCAGTGAGCAGTTCTTC,CASSNTGTSSSEQFF
TRBV19,NA,TRBJ2-4,NA,TGTGCCAGTAGTCACAGGGTGAATACAGACATTCAGTACTTC,CASSHRVNTDIQYF
TRBV6-5,NA,TRBJ1-2,few,TGTGCCAGCACCGAGGACAGTAATGGCTACACCTTC,CASTEDSNGYTF
TRBV10-3,TRBD1,TRBJ2-3,NA,TGTGCCGCCCAAGACAGGGGGCAAGGAGATACGCAGTATTTT,CAAQDRGQGDTQYF
TRBV3-1/TRBV3-2,TRBD2,TRBJ2-5,NA,TGTGCCAGCAGGCGAGGGACTAGCGGGGGACCCTACTTC,CASRRGTSGGPYF
TRBV14,NA,TRBJ1-5,NA,TGTGCCAGCAGCCGTCCAGGGGTTGGACAGCCCCAGCATTTT,CASSRPGVGQPQHF
TRBV5-5,TRBD1,TRBJ2-7,NA,TGTGCCAGCAGCTTGGGACAGGGCCCCCTGTACGAGCAGTACTTC,CASSLGQGPLYEQYF
TRBV5-4,TRBD1,TRBJ1-1,NA,TGTGCCAGCAGCTCCGCCGGACAGGTGAACACTGAAGCTTTCTTT,CASSSAGQVNTEAFF
TRBV2,TRBD1,TRBJ2-3,few,TGTGCCAGCAGTTTGGGACAGGGGGAAGATACGCAGTATTTT,CASSLGQGEDTQYF
TRBV7-2,TRBD1,TRBJ1-2,once,TGTGCCAGCAGCTTAGGGGACAGTTTCCTCTATGGCTACACCTTC,CASSLGDSFLYGYTF
TRBV7-9,NA,TRBJ1-2,NA,TGTGCCAGCAGCTGGGCCGGAGGGAGCTATGGCTACACCTTC,CASSWAGGSYGYTF
TRBV5-1,NA,TRBJ1-5,NA,TGCGCCAGCAGCTTGGGTGGGGGGGTGGATCAGCCCCAGCATTTT,CASSLGGGVDQPQHF